The clone carrying this TCR beta chain was observed at least ten times. TCR beta CDR3 regions were amplified from RNA transcripts. First-round RT-PCR employed HTBI primers, with a second-round multiplex PCR after it. TCRdb recomputed calls from the multiplex PCR reads with MiXCR, one row per CDR3 protein. The repertoire has hundreds of thousands of distinct CDR3 sequences, approximately 15% of them found once; the top ten carry 9.8%. The data originate from a study of Graves' ophthalmopathy and Graves' hyperthyroidism. CDR1 SGDLS and CDR2 YYNGEE come from the germline V gene. The CDR3 covers 16 residues. V was pared by 3 bases and J by 2 bases, with 17 bases between.

The sample was blood. This receptor was identified in a woman aged 25 to 39 with Graves' ophthalmopathy. V gene TRBV9 combines with J gene TRBJ1-2; D gene ambiguous. In DNA form, the CDR3 reads TGTGCCAGCAGCGCACCCTTAGAAGGAGGAAACTATGGCTACACCTTC. Translating gives CASSAPLEGGNYGYTF.